This T cell receptor (beta chain) originates from a study of blood T cell repertoires in COVID-19. The germline V gene has CDR1 LGHDT and CDR2 YNNKEL (reference sequence). The CDR3 extends over 14 amino acids. Trimming at V came to 6 bases and at J to 5 bases, leaving 7 bases not matched to a gene. Assay used: immunoSEQ multiplex PCR; TCRdb lists only in-frame clones, some missing. The sample has fewer than 400,000 clones; approximately 86% are singletons. V is TRBV3-1 (or the pseudogene TRBV3-2) and J is TRBJ1-2, with 9 bases that match TRBD1. This clonotype was sampled from a woman younger than 30 who had recovered from COVID-19. Sequencing was performed on PBMCs or T cells enriched from blood (not recorded which). CDR3 sequence (DNA): TGTGCCAGCAGTCATACAGGGGGCGGATATGGCTACACCTTC. The encoded protein is CASSHTGGGYGYTF.